These 3 T cell receptor beta chains originate from one sample sequenced in a study of blood T cell repertoires in COVID-19. Sequencing was performed with immunoSEQ multiplex PCR; in TCRdb, only in-frame clones are kept and a portion is missing. Here the sample spans under 350,000 clones, 75% to 90% being singletons. Material for sequencing was peripheral blood. These receptors originate from a man aged 55 to 70 who had recovered from COVID-19.

The CDR3 bases are TGTGCCAGCAAACGACAGGGACGTACCGATGAGCAGTTCTTC. This codes for CASKRQGRTDEQFF. The J gene is TRBJ2-1, the V gene TRBV28; 7 nucleotides align to TRBD1. This CDR3 contains 14 residues. Germline CDR1 is MDHEN and CDR2 is SYDVKM. The V gene end was trimmed by 7 bases and the J gene end by 8 bases; junction bases not matched to a gene: 11. Full variable domain (outside the CDR3, taken from reference TRBV28 and TRBJ2-1): DVKVTQSSRYLVKRTGEKVFLECVQDMDHENMFWYRQDPGLGLRLIYFSYDVKMKEKGDIPEGYSVSREKKERFSLILESASTNQTSMYLCASKRQGRTDEQFFGPGTRLTVL.

The V call is TRBV4-1, the J call TRBJ2-6; D gene ambiguous. The V gene lost 0 bases and the J gene lost 3 bases, with 9 bases spanning the gap. The CDR3 is 16 residues long. CDR1 MGHRA and CDR2 YSYEKL come from the germline V gene. The CDR3 protein is CASSQDSRNGANVLTF. In nucleotides, the CDR3 is TGCGCCAGCAGCCAAGATAGCCGTAATGGGGCCAACGTCCTGACTTTC.

In this sample, this clone turned up a few times. V usage is TRBV19 and J usage is TRBJ2-5; a possible D gene is TRBD2 (6 bases). V was clipped by 6 bases and J by 1 base, with 12 bases between them. The V gene's germline CDR1 is LNHDA and CDR2 SQIVND (reference sequence). This CDR3 region has 14 residues. CDR3 in amino acids: CASSRLGSQETQYF. In DNA, the CDR3 is TGTGCCAGTAGCAGACTAGGATCCCAAGAGACCCAGTACTTC.